This TCR beta chain was recorded in a study of T cells in Graves' hyperthyroidism and ophthalmopathy. With V trimmed by 3 bases and J by 2 bases, 6 bases remained unmatched. The CDR3 extends over 16 amino acids. CDR1 and CDR2 (germline): KGHDR, SFDVKD. The investigators amplified TCR beta CDR3 regions from RNA transcripts. Initially, a first-round RT-PCR of the TCR CDR3 employed the HTBI primer set. MiXCR, run by TCRdb on the multiplex PCR reads, gives a single entry per CDR3 protein. The sample has around 700,000 distinct CDR3 sequences, approximately 40% seen once. V is TRBV24-1 and J is TRBJ2-7; TRBD1 aligns across 10 bases. The sequenced sample was blood. This TCR came from a middle-aged woman with Graves' hyperthyroidism. This CDR3 reads CATSDPGQGDPYEQYF. In nucleotides, the CDR3 is TGTGCCACCAGTGATCCCGGACAGGGGGACCCCTACGAGCAGTACTTC.